Given below is one T cell receptor (beta chain) in context. This clonotype was seen more than once but under ten times. This receptor's antigen is unknown. No much larger clone is present one base from it, and per-base qualities are unavailable. The data stem from a study of naive and memory T cell subsets (TCRdb year 2017). Regarding the study in general: The study applied an open-source, UMI-based TCR alpha and beta sequencing pipeline to sorted naive and memory peripheral blood T cell subsets. Complete agreement was observed between the functional CMV T cell responses and the IgG serology results. RNA was DNase-treated and reverse transcribed with TCR constant-region primers, mostly using SuperScript III. Results and caveats for the whole study, not just this receptor: After error correction, over 95% of naive TCR sequences appeared only once, giving much steeper abundance distributions than memory subsets. In both CD4 and CD8 cells, the Gini index increased while Shannon and inverse Simpson diversity decreased from naive through CM, EM and EMRA. A power law was followed by TCR abundance, with an exponent that differed between naive and memory subsets but was consistent across the three individuals. RNA-based TCR counts may be affected by expression changes linked to T cell activation and differentiation. The repertoire findings for the naive and memory subsets could not be validated against a ground truth, as none was available. A few larger clonotypes were present in naive repertoires, especially CD8 naive repertoires, and these clonotypes were possibly memory cells re-expressing CD45RA. Single alpha or beta chain sequences, rather than paired alpha/beta receptors, were used to define clonotypes.

CDR1 and CDR2, looked up from the germline V gene, are MNHEY and SVGAGI. Trimming costs V 6 bases and J 0 bases, and their ends lie 8 bases apart. The CDR3 has 14 amino acids, counting the end cysteine and phenylalanine. The DNA shown is the 42-base CDR3, in frame from base 1. The library was prepared using UMI-ligation and nested PCR. The beta constant-region primer consisted of an equimolar mixture of two oligonucleotides that together covered TRBC1 and TRBC2. Four rounds of PCR were used to amplify ligated cDNA, with nested alpha and beta constant-region primers being used together with the SP2 primer. A single-stranded oligonucleotide bearing the SP2 primer plus a 12-nucleotide UMI was ligated onto the 3' end of the cDNA by T4 RNA ligase 1. The ligation reaction was incubated at 16°C for roughly 19-24 hours. PCR2 was typically run as a SYBR Green qPCR and stopped at a predetermined threshold to prevent over-amplification. All purifications after the first were performed with Agencourt AMPure XP magnetic beads. Libraries were quantified by Qubit and checked on a TapeStation, with a main peak expected near 650 bp. Pooled libraries were sequenced on an Illumina MiSeq with v2 2x251 paired-end kits, typically giving roughly 0.95-2.1 million reads per sample. Each sample's library went into the pool at approximately 4.3 nM, and about 4.5-7.5% PhiX was added to help with cluster recognition. In the paper's pipeline: V and J genes were assigned to Demultiplexor-processed FASTQ reads by Decombinator through tag matching, with a single base-pair mismatch being allowed. Collapsinator used UMIs to correct both sequencing errors and frequency errors arising from PCR heterogeneity. TCRs were translated and CDR3s were extracted from the conserved cysteine to the FGXG phenylalanine by CDR3Translator, with non-productive sequences being flagged. Repertoires were subsampled to equal numbers of UMI-defined TCRs before Gini, Shannon entropy and inverse Simpson indices were calculated. Power-law fits to clonotype abundance distributions were performed by maximum likelihood within the linear range. When run on a single naive CD8 sample, MIGEC and the pipeline yielded similar UMI counts, similar unique TCR numbers and similar clonal distributions. One analysis removed from the naive repertoire any naive TCRs that were also present in any memory subset from the same donor. Repertoires were searched for around 8,000 CMV-associated CDR3 sequences compiled from VDJdb and a published dataset. In TCRdb, the public reads were trimmed at Q25 with fastp and aligned with MiXCR, with productive beta chains retained. Every distinct CDR3 protein forms one entry, paired with its most common genes and DNA. These V and J calls rely on TCRdb rather than the paper's analysis. This sample has over 110,000 distinct CDR3 sequences in its table, and approximately 20% of those were observed once. Roughly 0.68% of the sample is held by the ten biggest clonotypes.

Separate amplification of TCR alpha and beta chain libraries was performed from the second PCR step onward. The CMV status of each donor was determined by measuring IFNgamma production from CD4+ T cells after fresh PBMCs had been stimulated overnight with CMV viral lysate. Miltenyi beads were used first to positively select CD4 T cells, and CD8 T cells were then positively selected from the CD4-negative fraction. After staining for CD3, CD4, CD8, CD45RA, CD27 and a live/dead dye, cells were sorted on a BD Aria II into four subsets based on CD45RA and CD27. A few healthy volunteers provided blood, and each donor's sample was split into CD4 and CD8 T cells and then further divided into four differentiation subsets. About 110 ml of peripheral blood was collected from each donor, and PBMC were isolated by Ficoll-Paque PLUS density-gradient centrifugation. Sorted cells were lysed in RLT buffer, and RNA was extracted with a Qiagen RNeasy kit and stored at -80°C.

The chain is encoded by TRBV6-5 joined to TRBJ1-4; no D gene can be assigned with confidence. The receptor was isolated from a human donor in good health. Sequencing was performed on naive CD8+ T cells from blood. Reading the label with the study, this specimen's cell subset or site is: naive T cells, CD45RA high CD27+. CDR3 region: CASSLSSTNEKLFF. The DNA is TGTGCCAGCAGCTTGAGTTCAACTAATGAAAAACTGTTTTTT.